This T cell receptor beta chain came from a study of blood T cell repertoires in COVID-19. As for the study in general: Both acute and convalescent COVID-19 samples were obtained from the United States, Italy and Spain. PBMCs, B-cell-depleted T cells, or T cells provided the cDNA or gDNA that made up the material.

Per the original data handling: How many nucleated cells were present was estimated from reference gene primer amplification. Repertoires were generated with immunoSEQ multiplex PCR, while TCRdb's copy carries only in-frame clones and drops some. That table is the source of V, J and clone size, and D and trimming were worked out from the DNA. The top ten hold 5% of the sample, which has 150,000 or so clones, around 75% seen once. The CDR3 is made up of 15 amino acids. The germline CDR1 and CDR2 sequences are LGHDT and YNNKEL (reference sequence). J gave up 1 base and V 2 bases, and 3 bases lay outside the gene matches.

This sequence joins TRBV3-1 (or the pseudogene TRBV3-2) and TRBJ1-1; 8 bases fit TRBD1. Sample: peripheral blood. The receptor comes from a woman between 65 and 79 years old with COVID-19, enrolled during active disease. The chain's CDR3 is CASSQTGGANTEAFF. CDR3 DNA sequence: TGTGCCAGCAGCCAAACAGGGGGGGCGAACACTGAAGCTTTCTTT.